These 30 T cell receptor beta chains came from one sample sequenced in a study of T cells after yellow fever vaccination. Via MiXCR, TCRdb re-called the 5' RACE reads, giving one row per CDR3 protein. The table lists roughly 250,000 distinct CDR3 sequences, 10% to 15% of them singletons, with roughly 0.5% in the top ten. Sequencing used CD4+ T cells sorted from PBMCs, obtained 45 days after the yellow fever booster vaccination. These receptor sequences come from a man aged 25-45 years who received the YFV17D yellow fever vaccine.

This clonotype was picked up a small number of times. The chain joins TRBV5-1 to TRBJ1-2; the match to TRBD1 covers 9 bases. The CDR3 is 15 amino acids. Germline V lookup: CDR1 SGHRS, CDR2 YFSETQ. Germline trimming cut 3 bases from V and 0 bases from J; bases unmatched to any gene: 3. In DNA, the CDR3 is TGCGCCAGCAGCTGGGACAGGGAAGCTAACTATGGCTACACCTTC. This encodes CASSWDREANYGYTF. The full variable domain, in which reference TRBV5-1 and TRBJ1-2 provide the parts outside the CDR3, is KAGVTQTPRYLIKTRGQQVTLSCSPISGHRSVSWYQQTPGQGLQFLFEYFSETQRNKGNFPGRFSGRQFSNSRSEMNVSTLELGDSALYLCASSWDREANYGYTFGSGTRLTVV.

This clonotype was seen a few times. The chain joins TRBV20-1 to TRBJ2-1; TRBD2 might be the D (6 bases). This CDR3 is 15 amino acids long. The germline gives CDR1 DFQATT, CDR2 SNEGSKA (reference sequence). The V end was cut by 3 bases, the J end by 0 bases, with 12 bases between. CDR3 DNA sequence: TGCAGTGCTAGCTTCGGGAGCTACTCCTACAATGAGCAGTTCTTC. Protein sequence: CSASFGSYSYNEQFF.

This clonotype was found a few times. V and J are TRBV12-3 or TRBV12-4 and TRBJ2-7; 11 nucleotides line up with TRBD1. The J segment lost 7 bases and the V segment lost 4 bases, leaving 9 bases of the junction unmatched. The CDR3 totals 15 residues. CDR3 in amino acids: CASSSKGTGGTEQYF. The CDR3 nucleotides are TGTGCCAGCAGTTCCAAAGGGACAGGGGGAACAGAGCAGTACTTC.

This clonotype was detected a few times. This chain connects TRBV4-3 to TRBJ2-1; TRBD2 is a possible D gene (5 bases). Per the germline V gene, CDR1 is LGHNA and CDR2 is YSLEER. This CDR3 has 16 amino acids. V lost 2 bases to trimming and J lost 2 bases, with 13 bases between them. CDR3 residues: CASSQLSGGTYNEQFF. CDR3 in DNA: TGCGCCAGCAGCCAACTTAGTGGAGGCACCTACAATGAGCAGTTCTTC.

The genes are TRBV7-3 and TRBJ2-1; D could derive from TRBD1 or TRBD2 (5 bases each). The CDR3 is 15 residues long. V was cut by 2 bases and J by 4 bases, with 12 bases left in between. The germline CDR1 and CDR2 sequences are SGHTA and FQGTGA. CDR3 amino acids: CASSLGGPKYNEQFF. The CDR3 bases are TGTGCCAGCAGCTTAGGGGGTCCCAAGTACAATGAGCAGTTCTTC.

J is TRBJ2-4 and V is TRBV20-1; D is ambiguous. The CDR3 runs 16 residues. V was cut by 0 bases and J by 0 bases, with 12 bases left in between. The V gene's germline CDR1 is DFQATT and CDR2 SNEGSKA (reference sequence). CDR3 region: CSARDRAALAKNIQYF. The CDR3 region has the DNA TGCAGTGCTAGAGATCGGGCAGCACTAGCCAAAAACATTCAGTACTTC.

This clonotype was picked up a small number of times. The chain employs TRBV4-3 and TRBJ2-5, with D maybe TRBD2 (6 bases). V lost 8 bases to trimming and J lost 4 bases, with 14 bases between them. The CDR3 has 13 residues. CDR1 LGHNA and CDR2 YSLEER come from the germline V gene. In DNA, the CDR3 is TGCGCCAGCGGGCGGGGAGGAATAGAGACCCAGTACTTC. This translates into CASGRGGIETQYF.

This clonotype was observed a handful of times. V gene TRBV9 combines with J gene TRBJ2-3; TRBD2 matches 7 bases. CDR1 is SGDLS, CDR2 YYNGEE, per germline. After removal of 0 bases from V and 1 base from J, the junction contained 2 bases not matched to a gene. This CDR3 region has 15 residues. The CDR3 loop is CASSVASGGTDTQYF. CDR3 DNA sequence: TGTGCCAGCAGCGTAGCTAGCGGTGGCACAGATACGCAGTATTTT.

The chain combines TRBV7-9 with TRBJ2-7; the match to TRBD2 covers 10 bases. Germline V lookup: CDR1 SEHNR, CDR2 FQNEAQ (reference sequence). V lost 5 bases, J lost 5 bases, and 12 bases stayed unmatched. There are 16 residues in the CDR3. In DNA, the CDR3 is TGTGCCAGCAGCCCCCCTAGCGGGGGCCCTCGGAACGAGCAGTACTTC. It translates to CASSPPSGGPRNEQYF.

This chain's CDR3 is CASSHLKAEAFF. CDR3 in DNA: TGTGCCAGCAGCCATCTAAAGGCTGAAGCTTTCTTT. V usage is TRBV11-2 and J usage is TRBJ1-1; no firm D call. Looked up from germline, CDR1 is SGHAT and CDR2 is FQNNGV. The CDR3 is made up of 12 amino acids. The germline V and J ends were trimmed by 5 bases and 6 bases, with 10 bases remaining between them.

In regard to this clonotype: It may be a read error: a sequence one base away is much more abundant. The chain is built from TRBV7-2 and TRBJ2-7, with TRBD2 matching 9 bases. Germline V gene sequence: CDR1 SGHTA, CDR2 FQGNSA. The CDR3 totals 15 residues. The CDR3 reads CGSSSRSGGSYEQYF. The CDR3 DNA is TGTGGCAGCAGCTCCCGTAGCGGGGGTAGCTACGAGCAGTACTTC.

The CDR3 nucleotides are TGTGCCAGCAGCCAAGAAGGGGGAATGGCAGAGACCCAGTACTTC. Translated, it gives CASSQEGGMAETQYF. The chain joins TRBV3-1 to TRBJ2-5; tentatively, D is TRBD1 (6 bases). In germline, CDR1 is LGHDT, CDR2 YNNKEL (reference sequence). CDR3 length equals 15 residues. V shed 0 bases and J shed 4 bases, with 12 bases lying between them.

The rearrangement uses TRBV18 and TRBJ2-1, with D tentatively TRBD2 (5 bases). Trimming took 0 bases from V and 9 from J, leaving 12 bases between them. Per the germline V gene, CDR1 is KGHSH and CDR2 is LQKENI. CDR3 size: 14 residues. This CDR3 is CASSPPKLAGEQFF. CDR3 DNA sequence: TGTGCCAGCTCACCACCGAAGTTGGCGGGTGAGCAGTTCTTC.

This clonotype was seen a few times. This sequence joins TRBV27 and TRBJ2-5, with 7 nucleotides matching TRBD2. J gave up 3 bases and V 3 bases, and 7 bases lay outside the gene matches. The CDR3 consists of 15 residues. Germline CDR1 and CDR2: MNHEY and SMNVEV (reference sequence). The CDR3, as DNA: TGTGCCAGCAGTTTCCTAAGCGGGATGAAAGAGACCCAGTACTTC. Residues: CASSFLSGMKETQYF.

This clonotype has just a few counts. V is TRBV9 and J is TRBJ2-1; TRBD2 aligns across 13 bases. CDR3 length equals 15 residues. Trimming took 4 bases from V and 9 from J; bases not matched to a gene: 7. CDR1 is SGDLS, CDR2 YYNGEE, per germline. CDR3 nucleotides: TGTGCCAGCAGCTCGCGGACTAGCGGGAGAAGTGAGCAGTTCTTC. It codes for CASSSRTSGRSEQFF.

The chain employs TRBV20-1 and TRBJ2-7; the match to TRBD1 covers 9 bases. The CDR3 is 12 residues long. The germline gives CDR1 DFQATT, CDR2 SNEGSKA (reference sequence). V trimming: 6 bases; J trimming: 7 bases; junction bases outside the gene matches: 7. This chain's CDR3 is CSARTGVKEQYF. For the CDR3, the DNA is TGCAGTGCCAGGACAGGGGTTAAGGAGCAGTACTTC.

CDR3 region: CSAPTLGPHNEQYF. Written as DNA, the CDR3 is TGCAGTGCCCCTACTTTAGGGCCTCACAACGAGCAGTACTTC. The chain is built from TRBV20-1 and TRBJ2-7, with unresolved D. Germline CDR1 DFQATT, CDR2 SNEGSKA (reference sequence). The CDR3 spans 14 residues. V was shortened by 6 bases and J by 5 bases, with 20 bases between the two germline ends.

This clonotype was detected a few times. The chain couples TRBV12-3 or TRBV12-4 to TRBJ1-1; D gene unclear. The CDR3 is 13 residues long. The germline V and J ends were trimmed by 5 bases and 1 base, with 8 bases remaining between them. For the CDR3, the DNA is TGTGCCAGCAGTCATCACAGGAACACTGAAGCTTTCTTT. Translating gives CASSHHRNTEAFF.

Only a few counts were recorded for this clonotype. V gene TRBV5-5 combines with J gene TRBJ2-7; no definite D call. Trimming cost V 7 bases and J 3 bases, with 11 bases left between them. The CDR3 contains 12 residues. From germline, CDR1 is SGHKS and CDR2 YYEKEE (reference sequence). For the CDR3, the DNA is TGTGCCAGCGTGGGTCGCGGCTACGAGCAGTACTTC. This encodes CASVGRGYEQYF.

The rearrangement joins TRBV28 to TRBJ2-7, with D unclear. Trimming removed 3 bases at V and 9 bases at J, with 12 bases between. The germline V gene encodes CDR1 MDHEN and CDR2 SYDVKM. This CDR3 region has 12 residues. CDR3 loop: CASSFVGFGQYF. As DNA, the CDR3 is TGTGCCAGCAGTTTTGTGGGTTTCGGGCAGTACTTC.

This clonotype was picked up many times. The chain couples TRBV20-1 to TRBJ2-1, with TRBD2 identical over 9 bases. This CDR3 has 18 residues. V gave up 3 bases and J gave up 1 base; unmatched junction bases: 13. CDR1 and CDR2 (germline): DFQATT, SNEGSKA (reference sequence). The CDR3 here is CSASPRGGRAGSYNEQFF. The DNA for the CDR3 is TGCAGTGCTAGTCCCAGAGGCGGGAGGGCCGGTTCCTACAATGAGCAGTTCTTC.

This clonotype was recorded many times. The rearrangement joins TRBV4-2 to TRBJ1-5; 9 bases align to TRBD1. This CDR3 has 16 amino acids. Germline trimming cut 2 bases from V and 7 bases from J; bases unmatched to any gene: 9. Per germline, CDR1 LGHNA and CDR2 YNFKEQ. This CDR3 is CASSQPQGAGGQPQHF. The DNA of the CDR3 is TGTGCCAGCAGCCAACCACAGGGGGCGGGTGGACAGCCCCAGCATTTT.

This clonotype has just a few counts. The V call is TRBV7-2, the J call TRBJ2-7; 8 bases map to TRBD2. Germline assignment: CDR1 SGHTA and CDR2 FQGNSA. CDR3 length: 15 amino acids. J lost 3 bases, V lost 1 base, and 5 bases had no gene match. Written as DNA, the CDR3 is TGTGCCAGCAGCTTAGGACCGGGGGGGGACTACGAGCAGTACTTC. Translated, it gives CASSLGPGGDYEQYF.

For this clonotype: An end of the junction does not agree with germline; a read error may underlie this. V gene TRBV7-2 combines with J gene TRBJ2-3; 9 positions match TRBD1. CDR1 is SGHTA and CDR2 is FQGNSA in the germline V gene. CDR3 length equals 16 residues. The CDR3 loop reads CDSSLQGQGGTDTQYF. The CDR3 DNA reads TGTGACAGCAGCCTACAGGGACAGGGTGGGACAGATACGCAGTATTTT. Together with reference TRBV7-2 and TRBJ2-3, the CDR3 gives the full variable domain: GAGVSQSPSNKVTEKGKDVELRCDPISGHTALYWYRQSLGQGLEFLIYFQGNSAPDKSGLPSDRFSAERTGGSVSTLTIQRTQQEDSAVYLCDSSLQGQGGTDTQYFGPGTRLTVL.

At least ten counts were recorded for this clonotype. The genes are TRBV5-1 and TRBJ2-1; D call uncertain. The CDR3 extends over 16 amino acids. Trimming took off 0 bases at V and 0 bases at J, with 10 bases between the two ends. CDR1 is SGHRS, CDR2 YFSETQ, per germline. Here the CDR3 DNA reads TGCGCCAGCAGCTTGGCCAGCCGATCCTCCTACAATGAGCAGTTCTTC. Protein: CASSLASRSSYNEQFF. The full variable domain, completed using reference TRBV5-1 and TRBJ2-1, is KAGVTQTPRYLIKTRGQQVTLSCSPISGHRSVSWYQQTPGQGLQFLFEYFSETQRNKGNFPGRFSGRQFSNSRSEMNVSTLELGDSALYLCASSLASRSSYNEQFFGPGTRLTVL.

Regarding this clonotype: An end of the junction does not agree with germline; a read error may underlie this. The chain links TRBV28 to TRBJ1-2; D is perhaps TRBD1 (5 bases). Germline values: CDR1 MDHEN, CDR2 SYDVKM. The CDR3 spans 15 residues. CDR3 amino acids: CGSSFQGRFLYGYTF. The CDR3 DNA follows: TGTGGCAGCAGTTTTCAGGGCCGATTCCTCTATGGCTACACCTTC.

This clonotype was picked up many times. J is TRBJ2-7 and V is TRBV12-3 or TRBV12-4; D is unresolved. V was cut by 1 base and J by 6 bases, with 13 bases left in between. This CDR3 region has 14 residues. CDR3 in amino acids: CASSLGEYPSEQYF. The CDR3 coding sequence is TGTGCCAGCAGTTTAGGAGAATACCCTTCCGAGCAGTACTTC.

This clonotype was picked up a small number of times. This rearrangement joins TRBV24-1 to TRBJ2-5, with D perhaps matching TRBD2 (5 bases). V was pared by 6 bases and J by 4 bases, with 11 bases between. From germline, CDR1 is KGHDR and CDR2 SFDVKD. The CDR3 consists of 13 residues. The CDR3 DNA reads TGTGCCACCAGTCGAGGAGGCAGAGAGACCCAGTACTTC. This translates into CATSRGGRETQYF.

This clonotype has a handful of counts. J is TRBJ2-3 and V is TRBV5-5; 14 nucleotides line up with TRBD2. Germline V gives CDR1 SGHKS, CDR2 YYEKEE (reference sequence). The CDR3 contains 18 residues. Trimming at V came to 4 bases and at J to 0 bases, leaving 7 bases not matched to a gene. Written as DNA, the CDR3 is TGTGCCAGCAGCACCGGGCGACTAGCGGGAGGGAGCACAGATACGCAGTATTTT. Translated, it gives CASSTGRLAGGSTDTQYF.

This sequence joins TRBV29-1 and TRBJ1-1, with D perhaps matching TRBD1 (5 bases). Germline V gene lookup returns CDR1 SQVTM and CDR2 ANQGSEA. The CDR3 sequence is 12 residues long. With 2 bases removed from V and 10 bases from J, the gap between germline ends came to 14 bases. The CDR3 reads CSVERGEVRAFF. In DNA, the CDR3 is TGCAGCGTTGAAAGGGGCGAGGTCAGAGCTTTCTTT.